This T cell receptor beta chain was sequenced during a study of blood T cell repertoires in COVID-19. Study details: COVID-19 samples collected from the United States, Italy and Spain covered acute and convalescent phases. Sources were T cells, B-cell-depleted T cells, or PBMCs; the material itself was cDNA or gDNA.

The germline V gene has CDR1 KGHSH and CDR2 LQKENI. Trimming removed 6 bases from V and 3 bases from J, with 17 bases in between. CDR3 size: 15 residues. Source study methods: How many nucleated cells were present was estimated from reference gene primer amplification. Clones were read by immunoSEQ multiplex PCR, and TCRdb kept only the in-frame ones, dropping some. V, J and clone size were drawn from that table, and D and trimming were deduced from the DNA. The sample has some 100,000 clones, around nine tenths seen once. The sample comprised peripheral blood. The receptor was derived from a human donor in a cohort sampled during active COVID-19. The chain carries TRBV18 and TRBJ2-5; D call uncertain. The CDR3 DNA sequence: TGTGCCAGCTCCCGCCTGTTCCACCCGGAAGAGACCCAGTACTTC. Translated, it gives CASSRLFHPEETQYF.